Each of the 8 T cell receptor beta chains below was sequenced from the same sample in a study of blood T cell repertoires in COVID-19. Sequencing used immunoSEQ multiplex PCR; TCRdb keeps in-frame clones, though not all of them. The sample shows around 230,000 clones, over 75% of them seen only once. Material: peripheral blood. The receptors come from a man in his forties or fifties with COVID-19, enrolled during active disease.

The chain links TRBV7-9 to TRBJ1-3; no clear D gene. Germline CDR1 is SEHNR and CDR2 is FQNEAQ (reference sequence). V gave up 4 bases and J gave up 2 bases, with 15 bases separating them. This CDR3 spans 16 amino acids. In DNA, the CDR3 is TGTGCCAGCAGCTCATCTGCTAACCAACCTGGAAACACCATATATTTT. Its translation: CASSSSANQPGNTIYF.

The CDR3 loop is CASSPPQGKNTEAFF. In DNA form, the CDR3 reads TGTGCCAGCTCACCACCCCAGGGGAAGAACACTGAAGCTTTCTTT. The chain employs TRBV18 and TRBJ1-1; D might be TRBD1 (6 bases). V gave up 0 bases and J gave up 1 base, with 9 bases separating them. The CDR3 spans 15 residues. Looked up from germline, CDR1 is KGHSH and CDR2 is LQKENI.

The CDR3 spells CASSLGSGASTDTQYF. The CDR3 DNA sequence: TGCGCCAGTTCCCTAGGTAGCGGGGCTAGCACAGATACGCAGTATTTT. The chain carries TRBV5-1 and TRBJ2-3; 8 nucleotides line up with TRBD2. V lost 8 bases to trimming and J lost 0 bases; unmatched junction nucleotides: 11. Per the germline V gene, CDR1 is SGHRS and CDR2 is YFSETQ. CDR3 length equals 16 residues.

The chain employs TRBV24-1 and TRBJ2-3; TRBD1 might be the D (6 bases). Germline CDR1 and CDR2: KGHDR and SFDVKD. This CDR3 has 16 amino acids. Trimming left V 0 bases short and J 2 bases short, with 11 bases between. In DNA, the CDR3 is TGTGCCACCAGTGATTTGCGGCAGGGGAACACAGATACGCAGTATTTT. Amino acids: CATSDLRQGNTDTQYF.

V is TRBV7-8 and J is TRBJ1-3; 7 bases are shared with TRBD1. V shed 1 base, J shed 0 bases, and the junction held 3 bases outside the gene matches. The V gene's germline CDR1 is SGHVS and CDR2 FQNEAQ. This CDR3 spans 16 amino acids. CDR3 residues: CASSLGQGNSGNTIYF. CDR3 DNA: TGTGCCAGCAGCTTAGGACAGGGAAACTCTGGAAACACCATATATTTT.

The chain has TRBV18 and TRBJ1-2; D is perhaps TRBD1 (5 bases). This CDR3 spans 13 amino acids. Germline assignment: CDR1 KGHSH and CDR2 LQKENI. The V and J ends lost 6 bases and 1 base respectively, with 9 bases between them. The CDR3 nucleotides are TGTGCCAGCTCCACGACAGATAACTATGGCTACACCTTC. Translating gives CASSTTDNYGYTF.

This clone was recorded only once. The V call is TRBV6-5, the J call TRBJ2-2; 8 nucleotides line up with TRBD1. The CDR3 extends over 16 amino acids. Unmatched junction bases numbered 9, after V lost 2 bases and J lost 7 bases. CDR1 and CDR2 (germline): MNHEY, SVGAGI. The CDR3 loop is CASSYRVTGAIGELFF. The CDR3 DNA reads as TGTGCCAGCAGTTACCGGGTGACAGGGGCGATCGGGGAGCTGTTTTTT.

The genes are TRBV5-4 and TRBJ2-5; 7 positions agree with TRBD1. CDR1 SGHNT and CDR2 YYREEE come from the germline V gene (reference sequence). V shed 0 bases, J shed 5 bases, and the junction held 4 bases outside the gene matches. This CDR3 is 14 amino acids long. CDR3 amino acids: CASSLGQGVETQYF. The CDR3 DNA is TGTGCCAGCAGCTTGGGACAGGGAGTGGAGACCCAGTACTTC.